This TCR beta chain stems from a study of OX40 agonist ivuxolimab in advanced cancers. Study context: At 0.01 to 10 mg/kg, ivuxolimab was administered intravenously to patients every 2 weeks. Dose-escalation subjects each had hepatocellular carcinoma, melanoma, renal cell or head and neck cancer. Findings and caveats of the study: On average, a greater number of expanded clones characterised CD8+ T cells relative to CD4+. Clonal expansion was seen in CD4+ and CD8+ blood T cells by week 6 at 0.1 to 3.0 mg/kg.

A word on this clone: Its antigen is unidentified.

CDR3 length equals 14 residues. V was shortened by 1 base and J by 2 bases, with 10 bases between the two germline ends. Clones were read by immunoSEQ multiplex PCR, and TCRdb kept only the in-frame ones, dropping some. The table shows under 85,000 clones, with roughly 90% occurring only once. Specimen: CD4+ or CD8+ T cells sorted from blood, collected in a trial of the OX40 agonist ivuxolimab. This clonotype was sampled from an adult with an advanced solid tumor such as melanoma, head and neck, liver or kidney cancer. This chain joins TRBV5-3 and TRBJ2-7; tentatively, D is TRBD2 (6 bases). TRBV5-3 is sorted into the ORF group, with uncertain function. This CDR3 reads CARSLWDLTYEQYF. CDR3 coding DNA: TGTGCCAGAAGCTTGTGGGACTTAACCTACGAGCAGTACTTC.